The rows below give T cell receptor beta chains drawn from one sample of a study of cytomegalovirus exposure and HLA in healthy donors. Sequenced by immunoSEQ multiplex PCR; TCRdb stores in-frame clones only, minus some. This sample has roughly 190,000 clones, with roughly 86% found just once. Material: PBMCs. Every receptor here comes from a man aged 25 to 40 in good health and CMV-seropositive. Each CDR3 is given with its conserved first and last residue.

14,TRBJ1-2,TRBV6-5,CASSYEGVNNGYTF
12,TRBJ2-3,TRBV11-2,CASSPTGDTQYF
18,TRBJ2-1,TRBV21-1,CASSGDRGYFSSYNEQFF
15,TRBJ1-6,TRBV5-4,CASSTDRRRDSPLHF
11,TRBJ2-3,TRBV5-4,CASSLEDTQYF
13,TRBJ1-2,TRBV7-3,CASSPVEGDGYTF
11,TRBJ1-2,TRBV29-1,CSVQGARGYTF
14,TRBJ1-1,TRBV11-3,CASSLGPTNTEAFF
14,TRBJ1-6,TRBV19,CASSPPQEGSPLHF
14,TRBJ2-3,TRBV6-5,CASSYEAGPDTQYF